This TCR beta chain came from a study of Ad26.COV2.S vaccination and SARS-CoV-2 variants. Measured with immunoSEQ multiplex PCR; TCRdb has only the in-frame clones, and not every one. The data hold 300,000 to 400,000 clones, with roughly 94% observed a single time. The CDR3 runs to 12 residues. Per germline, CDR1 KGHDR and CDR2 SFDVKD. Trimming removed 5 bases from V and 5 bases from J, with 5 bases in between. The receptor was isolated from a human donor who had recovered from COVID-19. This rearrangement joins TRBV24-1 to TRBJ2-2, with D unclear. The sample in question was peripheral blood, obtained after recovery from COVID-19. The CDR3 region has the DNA TGTGCCACCAGTGGGGGTACCGGGGAGCTGTTTTTT. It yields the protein CATSGGTGELFF.